This TCR beta chain is from a study of shared clonotypes between healthy human individuals. Across the whole study: Each donor's CD4 naive and CD4 memory cells filled three plates apiece, CD8 naive two, and CD8 memory one.

Of note for this clone: Its antigen is undetermined. Other DNA sequences within the sample encode an identical CDR3.

Profiling relied on immunoSEQ multiplex PCR, and the TCRdb table lists in-frame clones only, not all of them. The repertoire holds about 2,500,000 clones, with around nine tenths as singletons. Donors were healthy HIV-negative adults without recent acute infections or vaccinations. Overall study findings and caveats: Clonotypes not shared had lower generation probabilities than those common to all four donors.

The TCR originated in a young man in good health. The sequenced sample was naive CD4+ T cells sorted from blood. Subset given: CD45RA+ positively selected.

The DNA for the CDR3 is TGTGCCAGCTCACCAACGAGTGCCTACGAGCAGTACTTC. It encodes CASSPTSAYEQYF. This chain joins TRBV18 and TRBJ2-7; D is undetermined. The CDR3 consists of 13 residues. Germline V gene sequence: CDR1 KGHSH, CDR2 LQKENI. V was clipped by 2 bases and J by 2 bases, with 7 bases between them.